The 10 T cell receptor beta chains below come from one sample, sequenced in a study of T cell repertoires in cytomegalovirus infection. Each CDR3 protein is one row after TCRdb ran MiXCR on the reads. Of some 920,000 distinct CDR3 sequences in the sample, around 29% were seen once. No antigen has been assigned to these receptors. The sample consisted of cultured CD8+ T cells from PBMCs, taken from culture after CMV antigen stimulation. The receptors derive from a human donor in good health (CMV status not recorded). Some clones in this sample may be carry-over from other donors' samples.

With regard to this clonotype: One junction end disagrees with the germline gene, perhaps due to a read error. The chain carries TRBV4-2 and TRBJ2-2, with 9 bases lining up with TRBD2. The germline CDR1 and CDR2 sequences are LGHNA and YNFKEQ. The CDR3 runs 15 residues. In nucleotides, the CDR3 is TGTGCCAACAGCCAGGTTCTAGCGGGGTACCTGGAGCTGTTTTTT. Amino acid sequence: CANSQVLAGYLELFF.

CDR3 residues: CASSSRQVLPDTQYF. Written as DNA, the CDR3 is TGTGCCAGCAGCTCCAGACAGGTCTTGCCAGATACGCAGTATTTT. The gene calls are TRBV13 and TRBJ2-3, with D possibly matching TRBD1 (6 bases). In germline, CDR1 is PRHDT, CDR2 FYEKMQ (reference sequence). The CDR3 loop spans 15 amino acids. V lost 4 bases and J 4 bases, leaving 15 bases between the germline ends.

This clonotype has only a few counts. The V call is TRBV29-1, the J call TRBJ1-1, with D maybe TRBD1 (5 bases). The length of the CDR3 is 13 residues. V was clipped by 0 bases and J by 8 bases, with 13 bases between them. CDR1 SQVTM and CDR2 ANQGSEA come from the germline V gene. CDR3 in amino acids: CSVEDQGTDEAFF. The DNA for the CDR3 is TGCAGCGTTGAAGATCAAGGGACGGACGAAGCTTTCTTT.

In regard to this clonotype: Germline and junction disagree at one end, which may indicate a read error. CDR3 in amino acids: CASTLPVTEAFF. For the CDR3, the DNA is TGTGCCAGCACCTTACCCGTCACTGAAGCTTTCTTT. The J gene is TRBJ1-1, the V gene TRBV13; D is ambiguous. This CDR3 contains 12 residues. Germline values: CDR1 PRHDT, CDR2 FYEKMQ (reference sequence).

The chain carries TRBV14 and TRBJ2-7; no clear D gene. CDR1 is SGHDN, CDR2 FVKESK, per germline. The CDR3 is 14 amino acids. V gave up 0 bases and J gave up 2 bases, with 8 bases separating them. In DNA, the CDR3 is TGTGCCAGCAGCCAAGAGAGACTCCCCTACGAGCAGTACTTC. Translation gives CASSQERLPYEQYF. The entire variable domain, with the rest obtained from reference TRBV14 and TRBJ2-7, is as follows: EAGVTQFPSHSVIEKGQTVTLRCDPISGHDNLYWYRRVMGKEIKFLLHFVKESKQDESGMPNNRFLAERTGGTYSTLKVQPAELEDSGVYFCASSQERLPYEQYFGPGTRLTVT.

The table lists this clonotype with many counts. V gene TRBV7-8 combines with J gene TRBJ2-3, with D perhaps TRBD1 (5 bases). The germline CDR1 and CDR2 sequences are SGHVS and FQNEAQ. Trimming took 5 bases from V and 6 from J, leaving 18 bases between them. This CDR3 is built from 15 residues. The CDR3 loop is CASSPTQGRQDTQYF. CDR3 bases: TGTGCCAGCAGCCCAACGCAGGGAAGGCAGGATACGCAGTATTTT.

V is TRBV12-3 or TRBV12-4 and J is TRBJ1-2; 9 nucleotides align to TRBD1. This CDR3 spans 18 amino acids. The V segment lost 3 bases and the J segment 4 bases; nucleotides outside the gene matches: 15. The CDR3: CASSFMPGQGGPLYGYTF. The CDR3 DNA reads TGTGCCAGCAGTTTCATGCCGGGACAGGGTGGGCCCCTCTATGGCTACACCTTC.

The chain joins TRBV19 to TRBJ2-1; TRBD2 matches 12 bases. The CDR3 contains 16 residues. J was trimmed by 8 bases and V by 4 bases; bases with no gene match: 9. Germline loops: CDR1 LNHDA, CDR2 SQIVND (reference sequence). The CDR3 nucleotides read TGTGCCAGTAGTACTGGACTAGCGGGGCCCCAGGATGAGCAGTTCTTC. Translating gives CASSTGLAGPQDEQFF. Complete variable domain (other parts from reference TRBV19 and TRBJ2-1): DGGITQSPKYLFRKEGQNVTLSCEQNLNHDAMYWYRQDPGQGLRLIYYSQIVNDFQKGDIAEGYSVSREKKESFPLTVTSAQKNPTAFYLCASSTGLAGPQDEQFFGPGTRLTVL.

V and J are TRBV4-1 and TRBJ1-1, with TRBD1 matching 9 bases. Germline CDR1 MGHRA, CDR2 YSYEKL. This CDR3 comprises 14 residues. The V segment lost 3 bases and the J segment 6 bases; nucleotides outside the gene matches: 5. CDR3 in DNA: TGCGCCAGCAGCCAGTGGACAGGGGACCCTGAAGCTTTCTTT. Translation: CASSQWTGDPEAFF.

This clonotype appeared a few times. V is TRBV19 and J is TRBJ1-1; D is perhaps TRBD1 (5 bases). The germline V gene has CDR1 LNHDA and CDR2 SQIVND (reference sequence). The CDR3 extends over 15 amino acids. V was shortened by 7 bases and J by 0 bases, with 15 bases between the two germline ends. CDR3 sequence: CASTIGGSMNTEAFF. The CDR3 DNA sequence: TGTGCCAGTACCATTGGGGGTAGTATGAACACTGAAGCTTTCTTT.